This T cell receptor (beta chain) was sequenced in a study of cytomegalovirus exposure and HLA in healthy donors. The study's findings and limits: The authors enumerated 150 to 200 TCR beta chains as linked to cytomegalovirus.

Trimming stripped 4 bases from V and 0 bases from J, with 7 bases between. Looked up from germline, CDR1 is MNHNY and CDR2 is SVGAGI (reference sequence). This CDR3 has 14 amino acids. On this clone itself: The antigen is unknown.

Though nominally healthy at sampling, donors likely had unrecorded immune exposures. PCR used 60 Vbeta primers and 13 Jbeta primers. The method was immunoSEQ multiplex PCR; TCRdb's version includes in-frame clones alone and lacks a portion of them. The profile shows 95,000 to 100,000 clones, roughly 9.4% of them singletons. V and J are TRBV6-6 and TRBJ1-3; D call uncertain. This clonotype was obtained from a man aged 45-65 years in good health and CMV-seropositive. The sequenced sample consisted of PBMCs. The CDR3 nucleotides read TGTGCCAGCAGTTCGTCGAGCTCTGGAAACACCATATATTTT. As protein: CASSSSSSGNTIYF.